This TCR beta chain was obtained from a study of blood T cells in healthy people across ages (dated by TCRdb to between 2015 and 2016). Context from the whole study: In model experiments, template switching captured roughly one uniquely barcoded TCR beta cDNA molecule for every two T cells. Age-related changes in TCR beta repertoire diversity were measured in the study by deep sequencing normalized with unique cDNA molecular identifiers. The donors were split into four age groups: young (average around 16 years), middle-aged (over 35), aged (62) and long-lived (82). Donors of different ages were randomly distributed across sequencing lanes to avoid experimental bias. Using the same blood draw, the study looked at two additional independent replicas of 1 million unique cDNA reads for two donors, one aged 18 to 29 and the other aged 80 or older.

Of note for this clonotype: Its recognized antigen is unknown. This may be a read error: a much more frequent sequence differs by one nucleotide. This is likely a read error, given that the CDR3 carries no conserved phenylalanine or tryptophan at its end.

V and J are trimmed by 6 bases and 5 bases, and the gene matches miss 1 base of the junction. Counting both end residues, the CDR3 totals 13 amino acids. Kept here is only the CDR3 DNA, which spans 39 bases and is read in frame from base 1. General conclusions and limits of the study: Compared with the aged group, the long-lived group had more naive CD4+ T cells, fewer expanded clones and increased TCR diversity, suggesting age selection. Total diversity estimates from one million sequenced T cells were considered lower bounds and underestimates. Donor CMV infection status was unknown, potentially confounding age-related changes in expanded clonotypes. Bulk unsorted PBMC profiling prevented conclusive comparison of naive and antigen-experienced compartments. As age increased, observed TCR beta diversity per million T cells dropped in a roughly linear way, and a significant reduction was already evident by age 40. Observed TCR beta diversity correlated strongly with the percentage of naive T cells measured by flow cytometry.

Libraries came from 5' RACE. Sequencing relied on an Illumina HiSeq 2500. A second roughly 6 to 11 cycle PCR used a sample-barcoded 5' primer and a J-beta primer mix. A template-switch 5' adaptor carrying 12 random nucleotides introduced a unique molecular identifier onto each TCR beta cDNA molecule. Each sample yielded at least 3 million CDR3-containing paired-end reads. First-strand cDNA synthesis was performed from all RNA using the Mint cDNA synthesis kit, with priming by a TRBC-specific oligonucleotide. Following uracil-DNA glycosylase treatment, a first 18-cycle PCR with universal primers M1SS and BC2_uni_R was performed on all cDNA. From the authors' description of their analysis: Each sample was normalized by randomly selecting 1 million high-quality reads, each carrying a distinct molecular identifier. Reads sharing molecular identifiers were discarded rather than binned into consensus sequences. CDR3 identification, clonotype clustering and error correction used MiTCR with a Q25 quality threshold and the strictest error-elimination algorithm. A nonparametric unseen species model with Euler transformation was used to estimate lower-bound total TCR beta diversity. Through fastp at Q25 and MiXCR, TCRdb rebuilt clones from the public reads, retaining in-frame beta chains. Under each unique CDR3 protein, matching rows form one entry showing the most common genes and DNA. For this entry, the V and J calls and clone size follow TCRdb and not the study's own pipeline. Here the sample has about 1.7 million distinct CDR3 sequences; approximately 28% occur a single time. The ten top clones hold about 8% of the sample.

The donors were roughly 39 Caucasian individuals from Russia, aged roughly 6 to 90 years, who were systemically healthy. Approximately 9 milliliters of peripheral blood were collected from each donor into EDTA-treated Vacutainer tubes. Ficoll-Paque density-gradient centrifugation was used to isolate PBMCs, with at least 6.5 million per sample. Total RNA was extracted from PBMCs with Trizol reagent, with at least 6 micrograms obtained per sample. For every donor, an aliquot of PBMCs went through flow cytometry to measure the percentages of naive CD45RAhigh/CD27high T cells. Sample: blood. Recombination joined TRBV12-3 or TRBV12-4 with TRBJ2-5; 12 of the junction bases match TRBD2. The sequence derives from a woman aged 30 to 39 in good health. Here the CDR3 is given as CASRLAGGETQYS. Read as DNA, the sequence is TGTGCCAGCAGACTAGCGGGGGGCGAGACCCAGTACTCC.